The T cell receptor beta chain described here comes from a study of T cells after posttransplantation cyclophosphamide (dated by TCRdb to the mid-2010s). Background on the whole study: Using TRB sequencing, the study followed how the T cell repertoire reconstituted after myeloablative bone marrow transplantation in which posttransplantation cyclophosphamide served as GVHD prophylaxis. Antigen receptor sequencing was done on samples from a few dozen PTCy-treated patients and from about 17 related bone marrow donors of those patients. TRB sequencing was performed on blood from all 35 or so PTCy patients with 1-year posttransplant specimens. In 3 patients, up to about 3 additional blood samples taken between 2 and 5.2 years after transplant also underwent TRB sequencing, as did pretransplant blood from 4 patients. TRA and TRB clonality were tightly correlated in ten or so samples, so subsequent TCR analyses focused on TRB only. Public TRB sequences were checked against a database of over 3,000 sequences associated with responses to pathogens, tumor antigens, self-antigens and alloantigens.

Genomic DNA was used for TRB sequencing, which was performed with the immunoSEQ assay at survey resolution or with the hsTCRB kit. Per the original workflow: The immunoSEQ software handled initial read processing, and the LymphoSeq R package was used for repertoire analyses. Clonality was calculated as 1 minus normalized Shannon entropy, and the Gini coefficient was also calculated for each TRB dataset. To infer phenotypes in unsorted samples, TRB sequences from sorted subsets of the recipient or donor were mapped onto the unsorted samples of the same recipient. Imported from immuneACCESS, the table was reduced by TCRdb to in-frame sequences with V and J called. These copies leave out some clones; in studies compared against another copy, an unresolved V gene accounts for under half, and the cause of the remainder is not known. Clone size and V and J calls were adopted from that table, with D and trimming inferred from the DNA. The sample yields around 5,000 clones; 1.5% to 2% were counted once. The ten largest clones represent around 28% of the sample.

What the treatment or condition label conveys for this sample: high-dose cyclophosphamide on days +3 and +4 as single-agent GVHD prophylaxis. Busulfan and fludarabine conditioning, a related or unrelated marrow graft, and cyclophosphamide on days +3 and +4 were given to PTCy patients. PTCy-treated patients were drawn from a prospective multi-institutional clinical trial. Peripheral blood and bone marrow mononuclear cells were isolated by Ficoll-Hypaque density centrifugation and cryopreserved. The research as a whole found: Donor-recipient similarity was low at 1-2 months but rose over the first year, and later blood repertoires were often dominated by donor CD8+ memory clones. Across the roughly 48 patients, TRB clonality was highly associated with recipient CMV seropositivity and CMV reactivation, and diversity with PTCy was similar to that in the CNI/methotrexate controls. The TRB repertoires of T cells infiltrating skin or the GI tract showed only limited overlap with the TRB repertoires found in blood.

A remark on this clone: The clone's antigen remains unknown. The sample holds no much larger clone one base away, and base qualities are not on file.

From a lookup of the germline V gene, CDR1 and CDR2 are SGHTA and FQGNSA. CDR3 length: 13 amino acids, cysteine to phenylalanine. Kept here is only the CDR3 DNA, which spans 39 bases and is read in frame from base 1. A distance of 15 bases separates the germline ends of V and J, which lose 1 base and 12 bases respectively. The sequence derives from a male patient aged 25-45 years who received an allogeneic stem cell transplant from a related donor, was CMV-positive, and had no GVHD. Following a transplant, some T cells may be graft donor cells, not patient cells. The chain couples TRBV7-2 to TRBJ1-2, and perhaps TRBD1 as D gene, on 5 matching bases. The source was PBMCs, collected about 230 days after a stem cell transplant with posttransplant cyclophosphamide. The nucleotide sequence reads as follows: TGTGCCAGCAGCTTAGTTAGGGGCGCGTTTAACACCTTC. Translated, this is CASSLVRGAFNTF.